Listed below are T cell receptor beta chains from one sample, sequenced in a study of control samples from healthy donors and cancer patients. Measured with immunoSEQ multiplex PCR; TCRdb has only the in-frame clones, and not every one. The sample contains 150,000 to 200,000 clones, roughly 90% of which appear only once. Sequences were obtained from blood. The receptors were gathered from a man younger than 45 in good health. CDR3s include the opening cysteine and the closing phenylalanine or tryptophan. Each record gives: clone size, J gene, V gene, D gene, CDR3 protein, CDR3 DNA. A D gene is named only where the DNA matches it firmly. Size values are once, few and many counts, or a class for expanded clones, and some rows have none.

clone size: NA; J gene: TRBJ2-3; V gene: TRBV27; D gene: TRBD2; CDR3 protein: CASTPDRLAKTDTQYF; CDR3 DNA: TGTGCCAGCACCCCGGATAGACTAGCAAAAACAGATACGCAGTATTTT
clone size: once; J gene: TRBJ1-2; V gene: TRBV7-9; D gene: NA; CDR3 protein: CASSLEGHYGYTF; CDR3 DNA: TGTGCCAGCAGCTTAGAGGGGCACTATGGCTACACCTTC
clone size: NA; J gene: TRBJ2-7; V gene: TRBV6-5; D gene: NA; CDR3 protein: CASSRLGPGEQYF; CDR3 DNA: TGTGCCAGCAGTCGACTAGGACCAGGCGAGCAGTACTTC
clone size: NA; J gene: TRBJ1-1; V gene: TRBV7-6; D gene: NA; CDR3 protein: CSSTRGVGEAFF; CDR3 DNA: TGTTCTTCTACTCGGGGGGTAGGTGAAGCTTTCTTT
clone size: NA; J gene: TRBJ1-5; V gene: TRBV7-8; D gene: NA; CDR3 protein: CASSVEYHSSNQPQHF; CDR3 DNA: TGTGCCAGCAGCGTCGAATATCACAGTTCCAATCAGCCCCAGCATTTT
clone size: NA; J gene: TRBJ2-1; V gene: TRBV6-6; D gene: TRBD1; CDR3 protein: CASSYPTGTGSDEQFF; CDR3 DNA: TGTGCCAGCAGTTACCCGACCGGGACAGGCAGCGATGAGCAGTTCTTC
clone size: NA; J gene: TRBJ2-5; V gene: TRBV5-1; D gene: NA; CDR3 protein: CASSVGKAARETQYF; CDR3 DNA: TGCGCCAGCAGCGTGGGGAAGGCGGCTCGGGAGACCCAGTACTTC
clone size: NA; J gene: TRBJ1-1; V gene: TRBV7-9; D gene: NA; CDR3 protein: CASSFSSGAEAFF; CDR3 DNA: TGTGCCAGCAGCTTTTCCTCGGGAGCTGAAGCTTTCTTT
clone size: NA; J gene: TRBJ2-7; V gene: TRBV7-9; D gene: TRBD1; CDR3 protein: CASSLGQGVYEQYF; CDR3 DNA: TGTGCCAGCAGCCTCGGACAGGGAGTTTACGAGCAGTACTTC
clone size: NA; J gene: TRBJ2-1; V gene: TRBV5-4; D gene: TRBD2; CDR3 protein: CASSLLAGANEQFF; CDR3 DNA: TGTGCCAGCAGCCTACTAGCGGGAGCTAATGAGCAGTTCTTC
clone size: NA; J gene: TRBJ2-3; V gene: TRBV5-1; D gene: TRBD2; CDR3 protein: CASSLTSGITDTQYF; CDR3 DNA: TGCGCCAGCAGCTTGACTAGCGGGATCACAGATACGCAGTATTTT